Listed below are T cell receptor beta chains from one sample, sequenced in a study of T-cell reconstitution after alpha-beta-depleted transplantation in children. Using its own MiXCR run on the PCR reads, TCRdb lists one record per CDR3 protein. The sample yields about 540,000 distinct CDR3 sequences, about 17% seen once. Here the sequenced sample was PBMCs from the stem cell graft donor, taken from the stem cell graft. The receptors were gathered from a human donor who donated a stem cell graft to a child with acute lymphoblastic leukemia. The CDR3 runs from the conserved cysteine through the conserved F or W. Fields, in order: J gene, V gene, D gene, clone size, CDR3 DNA, CDR3 protein. The D gene is left open where the match is weak. Clone size, where shown, is once, few, many, or a class for clones that have expanded.

>TRBJ2-1|TRBV30|NA|NA
TGTGCCTGGAGCCAGGGACGGGAGCAGTTCTTC
CAWSQGREQFF
>TRBJ1-2|TRBV18|NA|few
TGTGCCAGCTCACCCACGACGGACTGGGGATATGGCTACACCTTC
CASSPTTDWGYGYTF
>TRBJ2-3|TRBV9|NA|NA
TGTGCCAGCAGCGTATTCTCAGCGGCCTCTAGCACAGATACGCAGTATTTT
CASSVFSAASSTDTQYF
>TRBJ1-1|TRBV10-1|NA|NA
TGCGCCAGCTCGACGGGGCTGGAAGCTTTCTTT
CASSTGLEAFF
>TRBJ2-5|TRBV5-6|TRBD1|few
TGTGCCAGCAGCTGGGACAGGGACAGTGGAGAGACCCAGTACTTC
CASSWDRDSGETQYF
>TRBJ2-3|TRBV3-1|TRBD2|NA
TGTGCCAGCAGCCAGCTGGAGGCCGGTAGCGGGAGCACAGATACGCAGTATTTT
CASSQLEAGSGSTDTQYF
>TRBJ2-1|TRBV9|NA|NA
TGTGCCAGCAGCGTAGTAGGGGGGAGCTCCTACAATGAGCAGTTCTTC
CASSVVGGSSYNEQFF
>TRBJ2-6|TRBV30|NA|few
TGTGCCTGGAGCTCTGGGGCCAACGTCCTGACTTTC
CAWSSGANVLTF
>TRBJ1-1|TRBV2|NA|few
TGTGCCAGTCCCAACGGGACTGTGGGGCCTGAAGCTTTCTTT
CASPNGTVGPEAFF
>TRBJ2-5|TRBV4-1|NA|few
TGCGCCAGCAGGCCGGGACAATTCGTCCAAGAGACCCAGTACTTC
CASRPGQFVQETQYF
>TRBJ2-5|TRBV4-1|NA|NA
TGCGCCAGCAGCCAGGCCGGCCCCAAAGAGACCCAGTACTTC
CASSQAGPKETQYF
>TRBJ2-3|TRBV4-1|TRBD2|few
TGCGCCAGCAGCCAGCCGACTAGCGGGAGGGCCGCAGATACGCAGTATTTT
CASSQPTSGRAADTQYF
>TRBJ2-3|TRBV15|TRBD2|few
TGTGCCACCAGCACGAGCGGGAGAGCGGATACGCAGTATTTT
CATSTSGRADTQYF
>TRBJ2-5|TRBV27|TRBD1|few
TGTGCCAGCAGCCTCGAACCACGGACAGGTCCTCAAGAGACCCAGTACTTC
CASSLEPRTGPQETQYF
>TRBJ1-5|TRBV6-1|NA|NA
TGTGCCAGCAGGGCCGATCAGGGGAGAGGGCAGCCCCAGCATTTT
CASRADQGRGQPQHF
>TRBJ1-4|TRBV18|NA|NA
TGTGCCAGCTCACCGAGACAGGCGTCTAATGAAAAACTGTTTTTT
CASSPRQASNEKLFF
>TRBJ2-1|TRBV5-1|NA|NA
TGCGCCAGCAGCCCCTTTGCGGGGCGTAACAATGAGCAGTTCTTC
CASSPFAGRNNEQFF
>TRBJ2-1|TRBV20-1|TRBD2|NA
TGCAGTGCCCCCCCCGGGCCAGCGGGAGCAAAGCAGTTCTTC
CSAPPGPAGAKQFF
>TRBJ2-1|TRBV7-9|NA|few
TGTGCCAGCAGCTCGCGGGACTTTCGCTCCTACAATGAGCAGTTCTTC
CASSSRDFRSYNEQFF
>TRBJ2-2|TRBV9|NA|few
TGTGCCAGCAGCGTAGGGGTTAGCCTGAACACCGGGGAGCTGTTTTTT
CASSVGVSLNTGELFF
>TRBJ2-1|TRBV20-1|NA|few
TGCAGTGCTCGGGAGAACCCCTACAATGAGCAGTTCTTC
CSARENPYNEQFF
>TRBJ1-2|TRBV5-1|NA|NA
TGCGCCAGCAGCTCGACAGCGGCCGGCTACACCTTC
CASSSTAAGYTF
>TRBJ2-3|TRBV20-1|TRBD2|NA
TGCCGCTCCGGGACTACCACAGATACGCAGTATTTT
CRSGTTTDTQYF
>TRBJ2-1|TRBV27|TRBD2|NA
TGTGCCAGCAGTTGGCGGGAGCCCTACAATGAGCAGTTCTTC
CASSWREPYNEQFF
>TRBJ1-3|TRBV6-1|TRBD1|few
TGTGCCAGCACCTCCCCGACAGGGTTCTCTGGAAACACCATATATTTT
CASTSPTGFSGNTIYF
>TRBJ2-7|TRBV9|TRBD2|NA
TGTGCCAGCAGCGTAGGGGGTGGGAGGGCCCAGTACTTC
CASSVGGGRAQYF
>TRBJ2-1|TRBV12-5|NA|NA
TGTGCTTGGCGACTTAGCAATGAGCAGTTCTTC
CAWRLSNEQFF
>TRBJ1-4|TRBV5-1|TRBD1|NA
TGCGCCAGCAGGGGGACAGGGGATTCAACTAATGAAAAACTGTTTTTT
CASRGTGDSTNEKLFF
>TRBJ2-7|TRBV13|NA|few
TGTGCCAGCAGCCCTCAGCACTTGCCCTACGAGCAGTACTTC
CASSPQHLPYEQYF
>TRBJ2-7|TRBV15|NA|few
TGTGCCACCAGCGGTAGACTGTCCTACGAGCAGTACTTC
CATSGRLSYEQYF
>TRBJ2-7|TRBV29-1|TRBD2|NA
TGCAGCGTTGAGGCTAGCGGGAGCGACGAGCAGTACTTC
CSVEASGSDEQYF
>TRBJ2-5|TRBV18|TRBD1|few
TGTGCCAGCTCACCCAGGGACAGTCAAGAGACCCAGTACTTC
CASSPRDSQETQYF
>TRBJ2-3|TRBV4-2|TRBD2|few
TGTGCCAGCAGCCTGAGACTAGCGGGTGGGAAAGCTAGCACAGATACGCAGTATTTT
CASSLRLAGGKASTDTQYF
>TRBJ2-7|TRBV5-6|NA|NA
TGTGCCAGCAGCTTGGGGGAGAGGGGCTACGAGCAGTACTTC
CASSLGERGYEQYF
>TRBJ2-7|TRBV7-9|TRBD1|NA
TGTGCCAGCAGCAGCCGACAGGGTCACGAGCAGTACTTC
CASSSRQGHEQYF
>TRBJ2-3|TRBV11-2|NA|few
TGTGCCAGCAGCCACCCGGGCACAGATACGCAGTATTTT
CASSHPGTDTQYF
>TRBJ1-2|TRBV15|NA|NA
TGTGCCACCAGCAGAGACGGGTCAGGGGCTCATGGCTACACCTTC
CATSRDGSGAHGYTF
>TRBJ1-1|TRBV7-8|NA|NA
TGTGCCAGCAGCTTAAGGTGGCGGGGGAGACCTGAAGCTTTCTTT
CASSLRWRGRPEAFF
>TRBJ2-5|TRBV12-3/TRBV12-4|NA|few
TGTGCCAGCAGTTCCCGGGACTTCCCGATGGGAGAGACCCAGTACTTC
CASSSRDFPMGETQYF
>TRBJ2-7|TRBV15|NA|few
TGTGCCACCAGCAGACCCACACAGAGCTCCTACGAGCAGTACTTC
CATSRPTQSSYEQYF
>TRBJ2-7|TRBV27|NA|few
TGTGCCAGCAGGATTTGGACGAGTCACGAGCAGTACTTC
CASRIWTSHEQYF
>TRBJ2-7|TRBV6-5|TRBD2|NA
TGTGCCAGCAGATTAGCGGGAGTCGTCTACGAGCAGTACTTC
CASRLAGVVYEQYF
>TRBJ1-2|TRBV7-9|NA|NA
TGTGCCAGCAGCTTACCCACCAGCTATATCTGGGATGGCTACACCTTC
CASSLPTSYIWDGYTF
>TRBJ2-1|TRBV27|TRBD2|few
TGTGCCAGCAGTTCCTCACTAGCGGGAGCGCGTGAGCAGTTCTTC
CASSSSLAGAREQFF
>TRBJ2-3|TRBV5-6|TRBD1|NA
TGTGCCAGCAGCCGGACAGGATTCATGACAGATACGCAGTATTTT
CASSRTGFMTDTQYF